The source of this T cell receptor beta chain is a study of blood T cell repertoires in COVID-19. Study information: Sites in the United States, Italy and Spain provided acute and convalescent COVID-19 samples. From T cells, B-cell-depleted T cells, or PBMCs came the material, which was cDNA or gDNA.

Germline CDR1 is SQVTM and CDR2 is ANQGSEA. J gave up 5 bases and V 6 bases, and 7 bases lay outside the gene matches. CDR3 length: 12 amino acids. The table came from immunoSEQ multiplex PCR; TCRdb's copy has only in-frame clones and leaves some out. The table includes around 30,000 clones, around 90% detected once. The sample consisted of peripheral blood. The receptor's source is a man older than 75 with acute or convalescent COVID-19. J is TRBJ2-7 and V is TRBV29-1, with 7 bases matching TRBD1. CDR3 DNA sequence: TGCAGCGTGACCCCGACAGGGCACGAGCAGTACTTC. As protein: CSVTPTGHEQYF.